Listed below are T cell receptor beta chains from one sample, sequenced in a study of identifying expanded T cells in peripheral blood. Assay used: immunoSEQ multiplex PCR; TCRdb lists only in-frame clones, some missing. The sample records about 83,000 clones, around nine tenths being singletons. The sequenced sample was blood. The receptors derive from a person aged 18-69 years in good health. CDR3s include the opening cysteine and the closing phenylalanine or tryptophan. Each record gives: J gene, V gene, D gene, CDR3 protein. A D gene is named only where the DNA matches it firmly.

TRBJ1-1	TRBV19	.	CASSILPRPEAFF
TRBJ2-7	TRBV6-1	.	CASSEGTLRQYF
TRBJ1-5	TRBV6-1	.	CASVNSLNQPQHF
TRBJ1-4	TRBV6-5	TRBD1	CASSYSGTVHEKLFF
TRBJ2-4	TRBV18	.	CASSPPEGPKNIQYF
TRBJ1-3	TRBV6-5	.	CASRRVGGNTIYF
TRBJ2-5	TRBV19	TRBD2	CASSMRQRGGRWTQYF
TRBJ2-3	TRBV10-3	.	CAISEGPSSTDTQYF
TRBJ1-4	TRBV9	.	CASSVASRATNEKLFF
TRBJ1-2	TRBV19	TRBD1	CASQRQGSYGYTF